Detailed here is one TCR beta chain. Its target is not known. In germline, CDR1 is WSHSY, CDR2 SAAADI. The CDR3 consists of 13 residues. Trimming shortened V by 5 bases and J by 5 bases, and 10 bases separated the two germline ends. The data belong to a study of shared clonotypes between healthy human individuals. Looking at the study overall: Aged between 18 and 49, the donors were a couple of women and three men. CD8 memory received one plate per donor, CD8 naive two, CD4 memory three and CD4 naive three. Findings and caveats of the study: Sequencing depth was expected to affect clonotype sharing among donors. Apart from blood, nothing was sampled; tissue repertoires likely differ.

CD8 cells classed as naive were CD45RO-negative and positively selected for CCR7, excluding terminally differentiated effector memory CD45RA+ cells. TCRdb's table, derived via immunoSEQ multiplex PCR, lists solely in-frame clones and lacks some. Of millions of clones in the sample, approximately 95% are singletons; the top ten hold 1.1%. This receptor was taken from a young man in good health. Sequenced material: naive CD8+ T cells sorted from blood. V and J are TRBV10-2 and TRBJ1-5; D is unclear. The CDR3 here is CASSQAGDQPQHF. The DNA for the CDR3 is TGCGCCAGCAGTCAGGCCGGCGATCAGCCCCAGCATTTT.